The 9 T cell receptor beta chains below come from one sample, sequenced in a study of blood T cell repertoires in COVID-19 (TCRdb year 2020). Libraries came from the immunoSEQ multiplex PCR assay. TCRdb obtained this table from immuneACCESS and retained in-frame rearrangements with V and J assigned. These tables miss some clones; where compared with another copy, unresolved V genes account for less than half of the shortfall, and the remainder is unexplained. The sample data list about 150,000 clones, and roughly 90% of these were observed just once. Together, the top ten hold about 3% of the sample. The specimen was peripheral blood. The receptors come from a man aged 55-75 years with acute or convalescent COVID-19.

The sample holds a few counts of this clone. The chain combines TRBV6-5 with TRBJ2-7; 7 bases are a match to TRBD2. Losses at the gene ends were 5 bases for V and 5 bases for J; bases not matched to a gene: 6. The CDR3 is 13 amino acids. Germline lookup yields CDR1 MNHEY and CDR2 SVGAGI. CDR3 sequence reads: CASSRTSPNEQYF. CDR3 in DNA: TGTGCCAGCAGTAGGACTAGTCCCAACGAGCAGTACTTC.

V usage is TRBV3-1 (or the pseudogene TRBV3-2) and J usage is TRBJ1-2; D is perhaps TRBD1 (6 bases). Per the germline V gene, CDR1 is LGHDT and CDR2 is YNNKEL (reference sequence). The CDR3 is 13 amino acids. Trimming shortened V by 4 bases and J by 5 bases, and 11 bases separated the two germline ends. CDR3 amino acids: CASSLGQDYGYTF. The CDR3 nucleotides are TGTGCCAGCAGCCTGGGACAAGATTATGGCTACACCTTC.

J is TRBJ2-7 and V is TRBV11-2, with a weak D call TRBD2 (6 bases). The CDR3 loop spans 14 amino acids. Trimming cost V 5 bases and J 5 bases, with 16 bases left between them. CDR1 and CDR2 from the germline V gene are SGHAT and FQNNGV. The CDR3 sequence is CASSPPGRLNEQYF. The CDR3 region has the DNA TGTGCCAGCAGCCCTCCAGGGAGGCTCAACGAGCAGTACTTC.

The V and J genes are TRBV27 and TRBJ1-5; 7 nucleotides line up with TRBD1. The germline V gene has CDR1 MNHEY and CDR2 SMNVEV (reference sequence). This CDR3 has 15 amino acids. The trim removed 6 bases at V and 2 bases at J, leaving 7 bases unmatched. CDR3: CASSPLGTGNQPQHF. The CDR3 coding sequence is TGTGCCAGCAGCCCCCTCGGGACAGGCAATCAGCCCCAGCATTTT.

The chain carries TRBV10-3 and TRBJ1-2, with D possibly TRBD1 on 5 matching bases. The V and J ends lost 0 bases and 4 bases respectively, with 12 bases between them. CDR1 and CDR2 (germline): ENHRY, SYGVKD. The CDR3 extends over 15 amino acids. The CDR3 DNA reads TGTGCCATCAGTGAGTCAACGCCAGGGCCCTATGGCTACACCTTC. This sequence encodes CAISESTPGPYGYTF.

This chain uses TRBV3-1 (or the pseudogene TRBV3-2) with TRBJ1-2, with TRBD1 identical over 9 bases. V lost 1 base and J lost 8; bases outside the gene matches: 5. The germline gives CDR1 LGHDT, CDR2 YNNKEL (reference sequence). CDR3 length: 14 amino acids. This CDR3 reads CASSQGQTGGGYTF. As DNA, the CDR3 is TGTGCCAGCAGCCAAGGACAGACAGGGGGAGGCTACACCTTC.

The genes are TRBV19 and TRBJ2-3; possibly TRBD2 for D (6 bases). Germline-derived CDR1 and CDR2 are LNHDA and SQIVND (reference sequence). V gave up 4 bases and J gave up 4 bases, with 12 bases separating them. This CDR3 spans 14 amino acids. CDR3 region: CASSRGGDADTQYF. CDR3 nucleotides: TGTGCCAGTAGTAGAGGCGGGGACGCAGATACGCAGTATTTT.

The gene calls are TRBV23-1 and TRBJ2-5, with D perhaps TRBD1 (6 bases). TRBV23-1 is classed as an ORF, of uncertain function. This CDR3 spans 17 amino acids. Between the trimmed V and J ends, which lost 1 base and 3 bases, there was a span of 18 bases. The CDR3 bases are TGCGCCAGCAGTCAATTTGCCAGGGGTGAAGAGGAAGAGACCCAGTACTTC. Amino acids: CASSQFARGEEEETQYF.

V and J are TRBV19 and TRBJ1-1; D perhaps matches TRBD1 (6 bases). Deletions cut 6 bases from V and 2 bases from J, with 19 bases between. CDR3 length: 16 amino acids. The germline CDR1 and CDR2 sequences are LNHDA and SQIVND (reference sequence). CDR3 bases: TGTGCCAGTAGACCAGGGGTGGGCAATCCAAACACTGAAGCTTTCTTT. Translating gives CASRPGVGNPNTEAFF.